This T cell receptor beta chain came from a study of identical twins. Study observations and caveats: The more abundant beta clonotypes in cord blood had fewer insertions, and memory repertoires did not show this.

Each CDR3 protein gets one entry after TCRdb re-called the 5' RACE reads with MiXCR. This sample yields about 1.7 million distinct CDR3 sequences, of which under 35% are seen a single time; under 0.35% belongs to the top ten. Losses at the gene ends were 0 bases for V and 11 bases for J; bases not matched to a gene: 11. Looked up from germline, CDR1 is SGDLS and CDR2 is YYNGEE. This CDR3 region has 16 residues. A word on this clonotype: The antigen is unknown.

Sequenced: cord blood. V usage is TRBV9 and J usage is TRBJ2-5; 12 nucleotides agree with TRBD2. The clonotype originates from a newborn girl in good health. The CDR3 sequence is CASSVGLAGVNNEQYF. The DNA of the CDR3 is TGTGCCAGCAGCGTAGGACTAGCGGGGGTCAACAATGAGCAGTACTTC.